This entry describes one T cell receptor beta chain. The CDR3 is 14 residues long. The germline gives CDR1 SGHRS, CDR2 YFSETQ. TCRdb derives one entry per CDR3 protein from the 5' RACE reads, leaving out DNA. This sample lists some 440,000 distinct CDR3 sequences; its ten largest clones have almost 1.5%. The sample is drawn from a study of T cells expressing NK-cell markers. The chain links TRBV5-1 to TRBJ1-2. This TCR came from a woman in her 50s in good health. The specimen sequenced was blood T cells: a sorted CD56 or NKG2C T cell subset, CD4+ or CD8+ T cells, or bulk PBMC T cells (not recorded which). The CDR3 sequence is CASSLDGTNYGYTF.